This TCR beta chain stems from a study of blood T cell repertoires in COVID-19. Across the study: The United States, Italy and Spain provided the acute and convalescent COVID-19 samples. Sources were T cells, B-cell-depleted T cells, or PBMCs; the material itself was cDNA or gDNA.

In the authors' methods: Estimation of nucleated cell counts was performed using reference gene primer amplification. This table comes from immunoSEQ multiplex PCR, and its TCRdb copy is limited to in-frame clones, with some not included. V and J calls and clone size are those listed in that table; D and trimming were worked out from the DNA. The sample comprises about 80,000 clones, roughly 91% of which are singletons, and under 2.5% rests with the top ten. This TCR came from a woman aged 45-60 years in a cohort sampled during active COVID-19. The sample consisted of peripheral blood.

CDR3 amino acids: CASSDRLAGGLETQYF. The CDR3 coding sequence is TGTGCCAGCAGCGACCGACTAGCGGGGGGCTTAGAGACCCAGTACTTC. V is TRBV9 and J is TRBJ2-5; 13 bases fit TRBD2. V lost 3 bases and J lost 4; bases outside the gene matches: 6. The CDR3 extends over 16 amino acids. Germline values: CDR1 SGDLS, CDR2 YYNGEE.